A selection of T cell receptor beta chains follows, all from one sample in a study of spatial heterogeneity in lung cancer. TCRdb re-called the 5' RACE reads through MiXCR, storing one row per CDR3 protein. The table has approximately 40,000 distinct CDR3 sequences, around 5% seen once; the top ten hold 25% to 30%. Sequencing used PBMCs, obtained at surgery. The source is a female donor with early-stage non-small cell lung cancer. Each CDR3 is given with its conserved first and last residue. D genes are given only for firm matches. A clone size is listed for some rows: how often the clone was seen (once, few, many), or a class if it is expanded.

clone_size	v_call	j_call	d_call	cdr3_nt	cdr3_aa
many	TRBV6-6	TRBJ2-1	TRBD2	TGTGCCAGCAGTTCATCCGAGGGTGGACTAGCGGGGGGGCCGGATGAGCAGTTCTTC	CASSSSEGGLAGGPDEQFF
many	TRBV10-2	TRBJ1-2	NA	TGCGCCACCCAGGGGATGTCGGGCTATGGCTACACCTTC	CATQGMSGYGYTF
NA	TRBV6-6	TRBJ2-2	NA	TGTGCCAGCAGGGGCTCGAACACCGGGGAGCTGTTTTTT	CASRGSNTGELFF
many	TRBV20-1	TRBJ2-3	TRBD2	TGCAGTGCCGACTTCCTAGCGGACACAGATACGCAGTATTTT	CSADFLADTDTQYF
few	TRBV27	TRBJ2-7	TRBD2	TGTGCCAGCAGTCCTAGCGGGGGGCCCCGGGGCTACGAGCAGTACTTC	CASSPSGGPRGYEQYF
NA	TRBV12-3/TRBV12-4	TRBJ2-1	TRBD1	TGTGCCAGCAATTGGGACAGGACCTCCTACAATGAGCAGTTCTTC	CASNWDRTSYNEQFF
NA	TRBV7-2	TRBJ2-7	NA	TGTGCCAGCAGCTTCAGGGGCCGCAAATCCTACGAGCAGTACTTC	CASSFRGRKSYEQYF
many	TRBV6-6	TRBJ2-7	NA	TGTGCCAGCCTGGACAATCCCGGCGAGCAGTACTTC	CASLDNPGEQYF
many	TRBV27	TRBJ2-1	NA	TGTGCCAGCAGCCCAAGTCTGGGCCGCCCCTACAATGAGCAGTTCTTC	CASSPSLGRPYNEQFF
many	TRBV12-3/TRBV12-4	TRBJ2-1	TRBD2	TGTGCCAGCAGTCAAGGACTAGCGGGGGACAATGAGCAGTTCTTC	CASSQGLAGDNEQFF
many	TRBV27	TRBJ1-1	TRBD1	TGTGCCAGCAGTTTATTCGGACAGGGGTCACGAAACACTGAAGCTTTCTTT	CASSLFGQGSRNTEAFF
many	TRBV12-3/TRBV12-4	TRBJ1-5	NA	TGTGCCAGCAGTTTAGTTACTGGGGGTCGCAATCAGCCCCAGCATTTT	CASSLVTGGRNQPQHF
few	TRBV19	TRBJ1-1	TRBD1	TGTGCCAGTATCCCAGGGGGCGTTAGACGGAACACTGAAGCTTTCTTT	CASIPGGVRRNTEAFF
many	TRBV29-1	TRBJ1-1	NA	TGCAGCGTTGAAGTATTACAGACGAACACTGAAGCTTTCTTT	CSVEVLQTNTEAFF
NA	TRBV12-3/TRBV12-4	TRBJ2-3	NA	TGTGCCAGCAGTAGCAGGGGTTTTAGCACAGATACGCAGTATTTT	CASSSRGFSTDTQYF
NA	TRBV6-5	TRBJ1-3	TRBD1	TGTGCCAGCAGTACCTGGACAGGGGCGAACTCTGGAAACACCATATATTTT	CASSTWTGANSGNTIYF
many	TRBV2	TRBJ2-1	TRBD2	TGTGCCAGCAGTGGGGGGACTAGCGTTAGTAGCTCCTACAATGAGCAGTTCTTC	CASSGGTSVSSSYNEQFF
many	TRBV5-4	TRBJ1-2	TRBD1	TGTGCCAGCAGCTTGGGGCGACAGGGGGCAGGAGGCTACACCTTC	CASSLGRQGAGGYTF
few	TRBV7-6	TRBJ2-2	NA	TGTGCCAGCAGCCTACTGTCCCGGGACACCGGGGAGCTGTTTTTT	CASSLLSRDTGELFF
many	TRBV4-2	TRBJ2-1	NA	TGTGCCAGCAGCCAGATTTTGGGATACAATGAGCAGTTCTTC	CASSQILGYNEQFF
few	TRBV14	TRBJ2-1	TRBD2	TGTGCCAGCAGCCCCTTTCTAGCGGGCCCATCCTACAATGAGCAGTTCTTC	CASSPFLAGPSYNEQFF
many	TRBV19	TRBJ2-2	TRBD1	TGTGCCAGCACAGGGGGCGGAAACGGGGAGCTGTTTTTT	CASTGGGNGELFF
many	TRBV7-9	TRBJ1-2	NA	TGTGCCAGCAGCTCCACCGGGGGCTACACCTTC	CASSSTGGYTF
few	TRBV6-2/TRBV6-3	TRBJ1-1	NA	TGTGCCAGCAGTTACTCTGGGGAGGAACGACCCTCTCGCAAGAACACTGAAGCTTTCTTT	CASSYSGEERPSRKNTEAFF
NA	TRBV3-1	TRBJ1-1	NA	TGTGCCAGCAGCCAAGAGGGGGGATACACTGAAGCTTTCTTT	CASSQEGGYTEAFF
few	TRBV24-1	TRBJ2-6	NA	TGTGCCACCAGTGAACCAAATGCAGGGATTGGGGCCAACGTCCTGACTTTC	CATSEPNAGIGANVLTF
many	TRBV3-1	TRBJ1-6	NA	TGTGCCAGCAGCCAGTGGACGGGGGGAAGTAATTCACCCCTCCACTTT	CASSQWTGGSNSPLHF
many	TRBV4-1	TRBJ1-4	NA	TGCGCCAGCAGCCGACGACAGACTGCAACTAATGAAAAACTGTTTTTT	CASSRRQTATNEKLFF
many	TRBV15	TRBJ1-5	NA	TGTGCCACCAGCGTGGACAGTTATAGCAATCAGCCCCAGCATTTT	CATSVDSYSNQPQHF
medium-sized	TRBV9	TRBJ2-6	NA	TGTGCCAGCAGTGGGTGGGATCCCGGGGCCAACGTCCTGACTTTC	CASSGWDPGANVLTF
many	TRBV24-1	TRBJ1-5	NA	TGTGCCACCAGTGATCCGCGAGGGGGGGCGCATCAGCCCCAGCATTTT	CATSDPRGGAHQPQHF
many	TRBV7-9	TRBJ1-1	NA	TGTGCCAGCAGCCACGAACCCAGGAATTTGAGCACTGAAGCTTTCTTT	CASSHEPRNLSTEAFF
NA	TRBV7-9	TRBJ1-4	TRBD1	TGTGCCAGCAGCTCCGGACAGGGAAGTGAAAAACTGTTTTTT	CASSSGQGSEKLFF
many	TRBV6-6	TRBJ2-7	TRBD1	TGTGCCAGCAGTTGGACAGGGGTGAGCTCCTACGAGCAGTACTTC	CASSWTGVSSYEQYF
NA	TRBV7-9	TRBJ1-1	NA	TGTGCCAGCAGCTTACTCAGGGGTATCTCGAACACTGAAGCTTTCTTT	CASSLLRGISNTEAFF
many	TRBV20-1	TRBJ2-5	NA	TGCAGTGCTAGAGATTTTGGGCAGGGGTTGGAGACCCAGTACTTC	CSARDFGQGLETQYF
many	TRBV12-3/TRBV12-4	TRBJ2-7	TRBD2	TGTGCCAGCAGTTTAAGTTCGGGGGGTTTCTACGAGCAGTACTTC	CASSLSSGGFYEQYF